The clone carrying this T cell receptor beta chain was seen only a few times. Antigen: not known. The V end was cut by 5 bases, the J end by 1 base, with 9 bases between. The CDR3 covers 14 residues. Germline loops: CDR1 SNHLY, CDR2 FYNNEI. TCRdb independently ran MiXCR on the 5' RACE reads; one entry per CDR3 protein. The sample carries over 300,000 distinct CDR3 sequences, around 20% recorded once. The entry originates in a study of T-cell memory formation after mild COVID-19. Study-wide points: While clones contracting from day 15 to 85 were balanced between CD4 and CD8, later expanders leaned CD4+.

The specimen was PBMCs or a T cell subset sorted from them (not recorded which). This TCR was recovered from a man aged 18 to 30 who had mild COVID-19 (a few samples of this study predate the infection). Cell type and time point are not known. The chain has TRBV2 and TRBJ2-4, with D tentatively TRBD1 (5 bases). CDR3 bases: TGTGCCAGCAGTCCGGACACTGCCAAAAACATTCAGTACTTC. Translation: CASSPDTAKNIQYF.